This T cell receptor (beta chain) was identified during a study of shared clonotypes between healthy human individuals. TCRdb's table, derived via immunoSEQ multiplex PCR, lists solely in-frame clones and lacks some. The sample yields about 2 million clones, approximately 94% seen once. Naive-designated CD8 cells lacked CD45RO, were positively enriched for CCR7, and omitted terminally differentiated effector memory CD45RA+ cells. The TCR was taken from a man between 18 and 35 years old in good health. Input material: naive CD8+ T cells sorted from blood.

The CDR3 protein is CASSQRWAGDYEQYF. CDR3 nucleotides: TGCGCCAGCAGCCAACGTTGGGCGGGGGACTACGAGCAGTACTTC. This chain joins TRBV4-1 and TRBJ2-7; 7 bases are a match to TRBD2. The CDR3 covers 15 residues. Looked up from germline, CDR1 is MGHRA and CDR2 is YSYEKL. The junction had 7 bases not matched to a gene; V was cut back by 2 bases and J by 3 bases.